This TCR beta chain stems from a study of glioma-infiltrating T cells (dated by TCRdb to 2016 to 2018). About the study as a whole: The study sequenced TCR alpha- and beta-chain repertoires from glioma tissue, from non-neoplastic brain tissue and from matched peripheral blood mononuclear cells. To gauge divergence between tissue and blood T-cell populations, every tissue-infiltrating repertoire was compared against the peripheral blood repertoire from the same patient. The paired cohort comprised three low-grade glioma patients, 8 or 9 primary glioblastoma patients and three non-glioma patients contributing non-neoplastic brain tissue. General findings and caveats noted by the study authors: VJ-independent divergence between tissue and blood was below expectation in non-neoplastic patients but above expectation in all gliomas, especially low-grade gliomas. Only a very small number of CDR3 sequences turned up in both tissue and blood, a result put down to high CDR3 diversity combined with limited sampling. Group comparisons rested on small numbers: three non-neoplastic, three low-grade glioma and under ten glioblastoma patients.

The iRepertoire nested amplicon-rescue multiplex PCR (arm-PCR) platform was used to amplify TCR alpha and beta CDR3 regions from RNA. For one-step reverse transcription and amplification, roughly 90-400 ng of tissue mRNA or PBMC total RNA was used as input. After bead purification, a secondary multiplex PCR added Illumina adapters, and libraries were gel-purified between 200 and 400 bp. Demultiplexing relied on internal 6-nucleotide barcodes carried by the libraries. Libraries were sequenced on an Illumina MiSeq with 2x220 or 2x250 nucleotide paired-end reads. In the paper's pipeline: Paired reads were merged with FLASH 1.2.11 and aligned to the GRCh37 human genome with BWA-MEM before extracting TRA and TRB reads. For V and J assignment, an IMGT-derived reference of cassette sequences and CDR3 motifs that included pseudogenes was used. Three-frame translation of reads was performed, and productive CDR3s were defined as those with a C...FGXG motif and no stop codons. Clonotypes were defined as unique combinations of V-J cassette pair and CDR3 amino acid sequence. Reads were filtered by Hamming distance, thresholded by each sample's sequence error rate in mapped regions. TCRdb itself trimmed the public reads at Q25 with fastp, ran MiXCR and retained productive beta chains. One record per CDR3 amino acid sequence lists the most common genes and DNA. The V and J calls here are based on TCRdb, not the publication. The sample table holds about 99,000 distinct CDR3 sequences, of which approximately 28% were seen once. The ten largest account for approximately 43% of the sample.

From the cysteine through the phenylalanine, the CDR3 covers 12 amino acids. Solely the CDR3 DNA is kept, with 36 bases framed from the first base. The germline V gene provides CDR1 MNHNS and CDR2 SASEGT. The junction carries 9 bases between V and J, which are trimmed by 7 bases and 2 bases respectively. Many counts were recorded for this clonotype. What this receptor recognizes is not known. The sample holds no much larger clone one base away, and base qualities are not on file. The rearrangement joined TRBV6-1 to TRBJ2-7; the D segment could be TRBD2, given 5 matching bases. This TCR was sampled from a human donor with low-grade glioma or glioblastoma, undergoing nonglioma brain surgery, or in good health (not recorded which). The source material was glioma tissue, nonneoplastic brain tissue, or PBMCs (not recorded which). The CDR3: CASISGTYEQYF. DNA sequence: TGTGCCAGCATCTCGGGAACCTACGAGCAGTACTTC.